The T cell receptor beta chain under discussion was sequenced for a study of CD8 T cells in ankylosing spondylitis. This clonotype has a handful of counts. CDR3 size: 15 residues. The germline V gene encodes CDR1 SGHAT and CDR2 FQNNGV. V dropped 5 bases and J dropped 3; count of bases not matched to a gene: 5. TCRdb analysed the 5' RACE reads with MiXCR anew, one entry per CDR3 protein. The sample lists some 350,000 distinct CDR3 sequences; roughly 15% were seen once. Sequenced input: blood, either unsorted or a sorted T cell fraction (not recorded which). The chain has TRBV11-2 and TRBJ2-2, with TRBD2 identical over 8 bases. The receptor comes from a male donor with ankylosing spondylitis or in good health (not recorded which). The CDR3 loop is CASSQLAAYTGELFF. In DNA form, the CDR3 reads TGTGCCAGCAGCCAACTAGCGGCATACACCGGGGAGCTGTTTTTT.